This TCR beta chain stems from a study of human T cells and chemical hapten exposure. There are 20 residues in the CDR3. The J segment lost 6 bases and the V segment lost 5 bases, leaving 21 bases of the junction unmatched. Germline lookup yields CDR1 LNHDA and CDR2 SQIVND (reference sequence). From the RACE reads, TCRdb called clonotypes with MiXCR, one entry per CDR3 protein. The repertoire holds 85,000 to 100,000 distinct CDR3 sequences, 11% seen once, with 2.2% in the top ten. Time point specified: patch test 2, 6 weeks after DPC sensitization. The treatment is: therapeutic diphenylcyclopropenone sensitization with weekly scalp DPC. This clonotype was picked up a small number of times.

The chain carries TRBV19 and TRBJ2-3, with 12 bases fitting TRBD1. Sequencing used whole blood, obtained in connection with sensitization to the hapten diphenylcyclopropenone (DPC). This clonotype was obtained from a man aged 35 to 55 with alopecia areata. Some clones in this sample may be carry-over from other donors' samples. As DNA, the CDR3 is TGTGCCAGTAGTGGACCGGGACAGGGGGCAATATGGAATCGAGTGGATACGCAGTATTTT. Protein: CASSGPGQGAIWNRVDTQYF.